A selection of T cell receptor beta chains follows, all from one sample in a study of cytomegalovirus exposure and HLA in healthy donors. Some clones are missing from TCRdb's copy, which holds only in-frame ones; the method was immunoSEQ multiplex PCR. The data hold 350,000 or so clones, with roughly 89% observed a single time. Sequenced sample: PBMCs. The source is a woman younger than 35 in good health and CMV-seronegative. Both conserved end residues are part of each CDR3. D genes are given only for firm matches. Expanded clones are given a class, and other clones once, few, many or no size at all.

D gene: NA
J gene: TRBJ1-3
clone size: NA
V gene: TRBV4-2
CDR3 DNA: TGTGCCAGCAGCCAAGGCGACCGGACAGACACTGGAAACACCATATATTTT
CDR3 protein: CASSQGDRTDTGNTIYF

D gene: TRBD1
J gene: TRBJ2-7
clone size: NA
V gene: TRBV5-4
CDR3 DNA: TGTGCCAGCAGCTCCGGAGCGACAGGGGACTACGAGCAGTACTTC
CDR3 protein: CASSSGATGDYEQYF

D gene: TRBD1
J gene: TRBJ2-1
clone size: NA
V gene: TRBV29-1
CDR3 DNA: TGCAGCGTTGGGGGACAGGGGAGGGGTAATGAGCAGTTCTTC
CDR3 protein: CSVGGQGRGNEQFF

D gene: TRBD1
J gene: TRBJ2-7
clone size: NA
V gene: TRBV5-1
CDR3 DNA: TGCGCCAGCAGCTTAAGGACAGGGCCTACCTACGAGCAGTACTTC
CDR3 protein: CASSLRTGPTYEQYF

D gene: NA
J gene: TRBJ2-7
clone size: NA
V gene: TRBV6-5
CDR3 DNA: TGTGCCAGCAGTTACTCAGGGGCTCCCTACGAGCAGTACTTC
CDR3 protein: CASSYSGAPYEQYF

D gene: NA
J gene: TRBJ1-2
clone size: NA
V gene: TRBV7-9
CDR3 DNA: TGTGCCAGCAGCTTAGTCCCGGGGGTGGATGCTTATGGCTACACCTTC
CDR3 protein: CASSLVPGVDAYGYTF

D gene: NA
J gene: TRBJ2-1
clone size: NA
V gene: TRBV9
CDR3 DNA: TGTGCCAGCAGCTCGACCGGACAATCGGGCAATGAGCAGTTCTTC
CDR3 protein: CASSSTGQSGNEQFF

D gene: NA
J gene: TRBJ1-2
clone size: NA
V gene: TRBV19
CDR3 DNA: TGTGCCAGTAGTATGTTCCTAAACTATGGCTACACCTTC
CDR3 protein: CASSMFLNYGYTF

D gene: NA
J gene: TRBJ1-4
clone size: NA
V gene: TRBV5-1
CDR3 DNA: TGCGCCAGCAGCAAATTACAGGCTACTAATGAAAAACTGTTTTTT
CDR3 protein: CASSKLQATNEKLFF

D gene: TRBD2
J gene: TRBJ2-7
clone size: NA
V gene: TRBV28
CDR3 DNA: TGTGCCAGCACCGCCGCCGGCGGGAGTGACGAGCAGTACTTC
CDR3 protein: CASTAAGGSDEQYF

D gene: TRBD2
J gene: TRBJ2-1
clone size: NA
V gene: TRBV7-9
CDR3 DNA: TGTGCCAGCAGCTTAGTGCGGCTAGCGGCATACAATGAGCAGTTCTTC
CDR3 protein: CASSLVRLAAYNEQFF

D gene: NA
J gene: TRBJ1-1
clone size: NA
V gene: TRBV2
CDR3 DNA: TGTGCCAGCAGTGAATTTGCAGAGAACACTGAAGCTTTCTTT
CDR3 protein: CASSEFAENTEAFF

D gene: TRBD2
J gene: TRBJ2-2
clone size: NA
V gene: TRBV4-2
CDR3 DNA: TGTGCCAGCAGCCAGGTTCCGGGACTAGCGGAGTATAACACCGGGGAGCTGTTTTTT
CDR3 protein: CASSQVPGLAEYNTGELFF

D gene: TRBD1
J gene: TRBJ2-7
clone size: NA
V gene: TRBV5-6
CDR3 DNA: TGTGCCAGCAGCTCAGGGACAGGGTTTACCTACGAGCAGTACTTC
CDR3 protein: CASSSGTGFTYEQYF

D gene: TRBD1
J gene: TRBJ1-3
clone size: once
V gene: TRBV4-3
CDR3 DNA: TGCGCCAGCAGCCTAGAGGGGGCAGCTGGAAACACCATATATTTT
CDR3 protein: CASSLEGAAGNTIYF

D gene: NA
J gene: TRBJ2-7
clone size: NA
V gene: TRBV9
CDR3 DNA: TGTGCCAGCAGCTTCGGACTCTCCTACGAGCAGTACTTC
CDR3 protein: CASSFGLSYEQYF

D gene: TRBD2
J gene: TRBJ2-4
clone size: NA
V gene: TRBV11-2
CDR3 DNA: TGTGCCAGCAGGCCGACGGGAGCGGGAGGTTCCGGGAGCATTCAGTACTTC
CDR3 protein: CASRPTGAGGSGSIQYF

D gene: NA
J gene: TRBJ2-1
clone size: NA
V gene: TRBV4-1
CDR3 DNA: TGCGCCAGCAGCCAAGGGGCCATTGCCTACAATGAGCAGTTCTTC
CDR3 protein: CASSQGAIAYNEQFF

D gene: TRBD2
J gene: TRBJ2-3
clone size: NA
V gene: TRBV27
CDR3 DNA: TGTGCCAGCACCCGGCGGCCTAGCGGGAGTACGGGCACAGATACGCAGTATTTT
CDR3 protein: CASTRRPSGSTGTDTQYF

D gene: NA
J gene: TRBJ2-1
clone size: NA
V gene: TRBV7-3
CDR3 DNA: TGTGCCAGCAGCTTAGAGGGTGCTGAGCAGTTCTTC
CDR3 protein: CASSLEGAEQFF

D gene: TRBD2
J gene: TRBJ2-1
clone size: NA
V gene: TRBV25-1
CDR3 DNA: TGTGCCAGCAGTGGTCTAGCGGACAATGAGCAGTTCTTC
CDR3 protein: CASSGLADNEQFF